A single sample gave rise to the 25 T cell receptor beta chains below, sequenced in a study of regulatory T cells in long-lasting Graves disease. Time point denoted: newly diagnosed GD, antithyroid drugs for less than 3 months. PBMCs were the source of the RNA used for TCR sequencing. Building the TCR beta libraries relied on iRepertoire HTBI primers, and CDR3 regions underwent Arm-PCR. TCRdb reanalysed the multiplex PCR reads using MiXCR and keeps one entry per CDR3 protein. The repertoire holds 400,000 to 500,000 distinct CDR3 sequences, with 14% as singletons. This sample also belongs to another study, concerning T cells in Graves' hyperthyroidism and ophthalmopathy.

Sample: peripheral blood mononuclear cells (PBMCs), taken at new diagnosis, from a patient treated with antithyroid drugs. All receptors derive from a woman aged 45-65 years with Graves disease.

This clonotype was seen ten or more times. The J gene is TRBJ2-2, the V gene TRBV7-8; 9 bases line up with TRBD1. Germline V gene data show CDR1 as SGHVS and CDR2 as FQNEAQ. The CDR3 covers 16 residues. Germline trimming cut 1 base from V and 1 base from J; bases unmatched to any gene: 1. For the CDR3, the DNA is TGTGCCAGCAGCTTAGGGGGACAGGGGAACACCGGGGAGCTGTTTTTT. This translates into CASSLGGQGNTGELFF.

This clonotype was seen more than once but under ten times. The J gene is TRBJ2-7, the V gene TRBV5-5, with TRBD1 matching 11 bases. The CDR3 is made up of 15 amino acids. The V gene end was trimmed by 1 base and the J gene end by 4 bases; junction bases not matched to a gene: 4. Germline loops: CDR1 SGHKS, CDR2 YYEKEE (reference sequence). This CDR3 reads CASSLYGTGGYEQYF. As DNA, the CDR3 is TGTGCCAGCAGCTTGTATGGGACAGGGGGATACGAGCAGTACTTC.

This clonotype has ten or more counts. The chain is built from TRBV12-3 or TRBV12-4 and TRBJ2-1; D remains unclear. The CDR3 covers 11 residues. V lost 5 bases to trimming and J lost 10 bases, with 9 bases between them. This chain's CDR3 is CASSGPLEQFF. The CDR3 region has the DNA TGTGCCAGCAGTGGCCCGCTAGAGCAGTTCTTC.

In its sample, this clonotype was seen many times. The V gene is TRBV11-2, the J gene TRBJ2-7, with D unresolved. Germline lookup yields CDR1 SGHAT and CDR2 FQNNGV. The CDR3 extends over 13 amino acids. The V end was cut by 5 bases, the J end by 3 bases, with 11 bases between. DNA for the CDR3: TGTGCCAGCAGCCAAGGGATCGGCTACGAGCAGTACTTC. This codes for CASSQGIGYEQYF. The variable domain in full, completed from reference TRBV11-2 and TRBJ2-7, reads EAGVAQSPRYKIIEKRQSVAFWCNPISGHATLYWYQQILGQGPKLLIQFQNNGVVDDSQLPKDRFSAERLKGVDSTLKIQPAKLEDSAVYLCASSQGIGYEQYFGPGTRLTVT.

This clonotype was counted many times. The chain is built from TRBV20-1 and TRBJ1-1, with 9 bases aligning to TRBD1. The CDR3 loop spans 14 amino acids. Looked up from germline, CDR1 is DFQATT and CDR2 is SNEGSKA (reference sequence). V lost 0 bases, J lost 7 bases, and 6 bases stayed unmatched. CDR3 sequence reads: CSARDPRQGDEAFF. CDR3 sequence (DNA): TGCAGTGCTAGAGATCCGAGACAGGGGGATGAAGCTTTCTTT.

The V gene is TRBV20-1, the J gene TRBJ2-7, with TRBD2 matching over 8 bases. The germline CDR1 and CDR2 sequences are DFQATT and SNEGSKA (reference sequence). V trimming: 2 bases; J trimming: 3 bases; junction bases outside the gene matches: 9. The CDR3 contains 15 residues. The DNA for the CDR3 is TGCAGTGCTAGAAGCACCGGGACTAGGGTCTACGAGCAGTACTTC. Its protein product is CSARSTGTRVYEQYF.

This clonotype was detected only a few times. The chain joins TRBV30 to TRBJ2-7; either TRBD1 or TRBD2 may fit D (5 bases each). CDR1 GTSNPN and CDR2 SVGIG come from the germline V gene (reference sequence). The ends were cut back, 2 bases at V and 1 base at J, with 9 bases in the middle. CDR3 length equals 13 residues. This chain's CDR3 is CAWSRGVSYEQYF. The CDR3 DNA is TGTGCCTGGAGTCGAGGGGTTTCCTACGAGCAGTACTTC.

CDR3 in DNA: TGTGCCAGCAGCCTACCCAAGACTATAATTAGATACACTGAAGCTTTCTTT. Its translation is CASSLPKTIIRYTEAFF. The chain joins TRBV7-9 to TRBJ1-1; D is ambiguous. V was pared by 5 bases and J by 3 bases, with 22 bases between. CDR1 is SEHNR and CDR2 is FQNEAQ in the germline V gene (reference sequence). The CDR3 spans 17 residues.

This clonotype was counted a few times. The chain has TRBV3-1 and TRBJ2-7, with a tentative D call TRBD2 (5 bases). The CDR3 is 16 amino acids. Trimming cost V 0 bases and J 2 bases, with 14 bases left between them. CDR1 and CDR2 (germline): LGHDT, YNNKEL (reference sequence). As DNA, the CDR3 is TGTGCCAGCAGCCAAGATCGAGGGAGACGGGCCTACGAGCAGTACTTC. It specifies CASSQDRGRRAYEQYF.

This clonotype was seen many times. The rearrangement uses TRBV20-1 and TRBJ2-7, with TRBD2 matching 12 bases. Trimming cost V 3 bases and J 7 bases; bases outside gene matches: 7. Germline-derived CDR1 and CDR2 are DFQATT and SNEGSKA (reference sequence). The CDR3 spans 14 residues. CDR3 nucleotide sequence: TGCAGTGCTAGTTCTAGCGGGAGGGCCTGGGAGCAGTACTTC. Encoded protein: CSASSSGRAWEQYF.

This clonotype was detected many times. The rearrangement links TRBV19 to TRBJ2-3; no clear D gene. The germline V and J ends were trimmed by 7 bases and 0 bases, with 11 bases remaining between them. CDR1 and CDR2 from the germline V gene are LNHDA and SQIVND (reference sequence). The CDR3 is made up of 14 amino acids. The CDR3 DNA reads TGTGCCAGTACCAACCCTAAGAGCACAGATACGCAGTATTTT. Residues: CASTNPKSTDTQYF.

This clonotype was observed at least ten times. This sequence joins TRBV20-1 and TRBJ1-5; no reliable D call. The germline V gene encodes CDR1 DFQATT and CDR2 SNEGSKA (reference sequence). Deletions cut 2 bases from V and 5 bases from J, with 10 bases between. There are 13 residues in the CDR3. CDR3 DNA sequence: TGCAGTGCTAGACCACAGAACCATCAGCCCCAGCATTTT. It translates to CSARPQNHQPQHF.

The chain links TRBV19 to TRBJ2-7, with D possibly TRBD1 on 5 matching bases. CDR1 is LNHDA, CDR2 SQIVND, per germline (reference sequence). The CDR3 is made up of 13 amino acids. The ends were cut back, 4 bases at V and 5 bases at J, with 12 bases in the middle. CDR3 DNA: TGTGCCAGTAGTACAGGACATAAGGACGAGCAGTACTTC. Translation gives CASSTGHKDEQYF.

Comment on this clonotype: A much more abundant neighbour one base away suggests this may be a read error. The rearrangement links TRBV28 to TRBJ2-1, with 7 bases matching TRBD2. Germline V gene data show CDR1 as MDHEN and CDR2 as SYDVKM. There are 13 residues in the CDR3. CDR3: CTSSRWTSNEQFF. CDR3 coding DNA: TGTACCAGCAGCCGATGGACTAGTAATGAGCAGTTCTTC.

This clonotype was seen repeatedly, ten times or more. The gene calls are TRBV20-1 and TRBJ2-1; 15 bases map to TRBD2. The CDR3 is made up of 16 amino acids. The V gene end was trimmed by 0 bases and the J gene end by 7 bases; junction bases not matched to a gene: 4. The V gene's germline CDR1 is DFQATT and CDR2 SNEGSKA (reference sequence). The CDR3 sequence is CSARDSGTSGGNEQFF. The CDR3 DNA follows: TGCAGTGCTAGAGATTCCGGGACTAGCGGGGGGAATGAGCAGTTCTTC.

The chain recombines TRBV20-1 with TRBJ2-1; D may be TRBD2 (5 bases). The CDR3 totals 11 residues. The V end was cut by 6 bases, the J end by 9 bases, with 12 bases between. CDR1 DFQATT and CDR2 SNEGSKA come from the germline V gene (reference sequence). The CDR3 spells CSAQRVGEQFF. Here the CDR3 DNA reads TGCAGTGCCCAGAGGGTGGGTGAGCAGTTCTTC.

The sample holds many counts of this clonotype. The chain joins TRBV29-1 to TRBJ2-1, with 7 bases identical to TRBD2. The V and J ends lost 3 bases and 8 bases, in that order; junction bases with no gene match: 13. Germline V gives CDR1 SQVTM, CDR2 ANQGSEA. The CDR3 length is 15 residues. The DNA for the CDR3 is TGCAGCGTTGAGGGCTTCGGACTAGTGGGATATGAGCAGTTCTTC. Translated, it gives CSVEGFGLVGYEQFF.

Details on this clonotype: It is likely a read error, because the conserved phenylalanine at the end of the CDR3 is missing. The chain recombines TRBV29-1 with TRBJ1-1, with D possibly matching TRBD1 (5 bases). From germline, CDR1 is SQVTM and CDR2 ANQGSEA. Deletions cut 1 base from V and 0 bases from J, with 15 bases between. The CDR3 consists of 16 residues. Here the CDR3 reads CSVEGVRVPMNTEAFL. The DNA of the CDR3 is TGCAGCGTTGAAGGGGTCAGGGTTCCCATGAACACTGAAGCTTTCCTT.

The V and J genes are TRBV9 and TRBJ2-5; 11 bases agree with TRBD2. Germline assignment: CDR1 SGDLS and CDR2 YYNGEE. The CDR3 has 16 amino acids. J gave up 2 bases and V 4 bases, and 7 bases lay outside the gene matches. The CDR3 is CASSFGLAGTQETQYF. CDR3 nucleotide sequence: TGTGCCAGCAGCTTCGGACTAGCGGGTACTCAAGAGACCCAGTACTTC.

This chain uses TRBV4-1 with TRBJ1-5, with TRBD1 matching 8 bases. Looked up from germline, CDR1 is MGHRA and CDR2 is YSYEKL. The CDR3 runs to 16 residues. V was pared by 4 bases and J by 0 bases, with 5 bases of the junction left unmatched. CDR3 sequence reads: CASSPRQGYSNQPQHF. In nucleotides, the CDR3 is TGCGCCAGCAGCCCGCGACAGGGGTATAGCAATCAGCCCCAGCATTTT.

This clonotype was picked up many times. The chain uses TRBV27 and TRBJ2-1, with 13 positions matching TRBD2. Germline lookup yields CDR1 MNHEY and CDR2 SMNVEV (reference sequence). This CDR3 region has 15 residues. V was clipped by 5 bases and J by 7 bases; unmatched bases: 5. The CDR3 loop is CASSTGTSGMNEQFF. CDR3 DNA: TGTGCCAGCAGTACCGGGACTAGCGGGATGAATGAGCAGTTCTTC.

This clonotype was seen many times. This sequence joins TRBV5-1 and TRBJ2-1, with a tentative D call TRBD1 (5 bases). This CDR3 is 14 amino acids long. V lost 4 bases and J lost 4, with 12 bases in between. Germline values: CDR1 SGHRS, CDR2 YFSETQ. The CDR3 DNA follows: TGCGCCAGCAGCCCCTTCAACAGGTACAATGAGCAGTTCTTC. Translating gives CASSPFNRYNEQFF.

This clonotype was recorded many times. In nucleotides, the CDR3 is TGTGCCAGCAGTTTAACGTCGCCCTATTACACTGAAGCTTTCTTT. Amino acids: CASSLTSPYYTEAFF. The chain has TRBV27 and TRBJ1-1; no clear D. The CDR3 loop spans 15 amino acids. The V gene lost 2 bases and the J gene lost 3 bases, with 13 bases spanning the gap. Germline V gene sequence: CDR1 MNHEY, CDR2 SMNVEV (reference sequence).

This clonotype was recorded many times. The chain couples TRBV9 to TRBJ2-5, with D hard to call. V was pared by 6 bases and J by 2 bases, with 14 bases between. Per the germline V gene, CDR1 is SGDLS and CDR2 is YYNGEE. This CDR3 is 14 amino acids long. CDR3 DNA sequence: TGTGCCAGCACCCCTCACGCCAGACAAGAGACCCAGTACTTC. Translation: CASTPHARQETQYF.

In its sample, this clonotype was seen many times. The rearrangement uses TRBV9 and TRBJ2-7; tentative D call: TRBD2 (5 bases). With 0 bases removed from V and 2 bases from J, the gap between germline ends came to 9 bases. The CDR3 sequence is 14 residues long. Germline assignment: CDR1 SGDLS and CDR2 YYNGEE. CDR3 sequence (DNA): TGTGCCAGCAGCGTAGCGGGGTACGCCTACGAGCAGTACTTC. It specifies CASSVAGYAYEQYF.